This is a list of T cell receptor beta chains from one sample in a study of cytomegalovirus exposure and HLA in healthy donors. TCRdb's copy holds only in-frame clones and misses some; the assay was immunoSEQ multiplex PCR. The sample consists of 130,000 or so clones, roughly 80% of them appearing once. Sequencing input: PBMCs. Every receptor here comes from a female donor in good health and CMV-seronegative. CDR3s include the opening cysteine and the closing phenylalanine or tryptophan. A D gene is named only where the DNA matches it firmly. Expanded clones are given a class, and other clones once, few, many or no size at all.

size	V	J	D	DNA	CDR3
-	TRBV7-8	TRBJ1-1	TRBD1	TGTGCCAGCAGCTTAGACAGGGGGGGCACTGAAGCTTTCTTT	CASSLDRGGTEAFF
-	TRBV1	TRBJ2-1	-	TGCACCAGCAGCCAAGTTGGAGATTACAATGAGCAGTTCTTC	CTSSQVGDYNEQFF
-	TRBV6-1	TRBJ2-6	TRBD2	TGTGCCAGCAGTGGACTAGCGGGAGTTGGGGCCAACGTCCTGACTTTC	CASSGLAGVGANVLTF
-	TRBV9	TRBJ2-1	TRBD1	TGTGCCAGCAGCGTTGGACAGGGTTACAATGAGCAGTTCTTC	CASSVGQGYNEQFF
once	TRBV5-1	TRBJ1-4	-	TGCGCCAGCAGCTTAGGATCACAGGCGGGGGTAACTAATGAAAAACTGTTTTTT	CASSLGSQAGVTNEKLFF
once	TRBV4-2	TRBJ2-5	TRBD2	TGTGCCAGCAGCCAAGACCCCCTTTTTAGCGGGAGGGGTCCAGGGGAGACCCAGTACTTC	CASSQDPLFSGRGPGETQYF
-	TRBV11-1	TRBJ2-7	TRBD2	TGTGCCAGCAGCCCAAATGGACTAGCGGCCTACGAGCAGTACTTC	CASSPNGLAAYEQYF
once	TRBV2	TRBJ1-5	-	TGTGCCAGCAGTCACCCCGGTGGCAATCAGCCCCAGCATTTT	CASSHPGGNQPQHF
-	TRBV10-3	TRBJ2-7	TRBD1	TGTGCCATCAGTGAGACCCCCGGGACAGCGGACGAGCAGTACTTC	CAISETPGTADEQYF
-	TRBV4-3	TRBJ1-1	-	TGCGCCAGCAGCCAGGGGGTACAGGGGAACACTGAAGCTTTCTTT	CASSQGVQGNTEAFF
-	TRBV14	TRBJ1-5	-	TGTGCCAGCAGCCAATCCGGGCGGGACCAGCCCCAGCATTTT	CASSQSGRDQPQHF
few	TRBV4-3	TRBJ1-2	-	TGCGCCAGCAGCCAAGCATCGGGAATTAACTATGGCTACACCTTC	CASSQASGINYGYTF
-	TRBV28	TRBJ2-3	TRBD2	TGTGCCAGCAGCTCCTTCCGGGAGGCTAGCGGGAGTGGAGATACGCAGTATTTT	CASSSFREASGSGDTQYF
-	TRBV5-6	TRBJ2-5	-	TGTGCCAGCAGCTTGCTGAGCCCGAGGGAGACCCAGTACTTC	CASSLLSPRETQYF
-	TRBV6-1	TRBJ2-1	TRBD2	TGTGCCAGCAACTCCGGGACTAGCGGTCCGGGTGAGCAGTTCTTC	CASNSGTSGPGEQFF
-	TRBV10-1	TRBJ2-7	-	TGCGCCAGCAGTGAGGGGGCTTCTTCTAGTGTAAGGTACTTC	CASSEGASSSVRYF
-	TRBV7-9	TRBJ2-2	TRBD1	TGTGCCAGCAGCCTTGGGGACAGGGCGTACACCGGGGAGCTGTTTTTT	CASSLGDRAYTGELFF
-	TRBV5-1	TRBJ2-1	-	TGCGCCAGCAGCTTGCAGGGATCCTACAATGAGCAGTTCTTC	CASSLQGSYNEQFF
few	TRBV15	TRBJ2-1	TRBD2	TGTGCCACCAGGGCGGGGGGCTCCTACAATGAGCAGTTCTTC	CATRAGGSYNEQFF
-	TRBV11-2	TRBJ2-5	-	TGTGCCAGCAGCTTAGATCGGGTGCGCCGAGAGACCCAGTACTTC	CASSLDRVRRETQYF
-	TRBV7-9	TRBJ2-5	-	TGTGCCAGCAGCTTAACCAGGGTCCGCCGGGAGACCCAGTACTTC	CASSLTRVRRETQYF